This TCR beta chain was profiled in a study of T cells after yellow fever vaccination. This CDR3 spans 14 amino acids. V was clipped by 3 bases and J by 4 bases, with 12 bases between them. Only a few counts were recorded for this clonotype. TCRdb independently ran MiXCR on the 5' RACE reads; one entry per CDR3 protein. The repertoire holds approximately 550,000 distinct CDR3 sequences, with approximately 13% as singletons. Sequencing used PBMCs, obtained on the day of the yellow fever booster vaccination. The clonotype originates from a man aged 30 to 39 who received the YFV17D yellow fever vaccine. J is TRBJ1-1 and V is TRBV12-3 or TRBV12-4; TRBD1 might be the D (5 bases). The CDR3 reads CASSLGSRATEAFF. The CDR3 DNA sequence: TGTGCCAGCAGTTTGGGGTCCAGGGCCACTGAAGCTTTCTTT.